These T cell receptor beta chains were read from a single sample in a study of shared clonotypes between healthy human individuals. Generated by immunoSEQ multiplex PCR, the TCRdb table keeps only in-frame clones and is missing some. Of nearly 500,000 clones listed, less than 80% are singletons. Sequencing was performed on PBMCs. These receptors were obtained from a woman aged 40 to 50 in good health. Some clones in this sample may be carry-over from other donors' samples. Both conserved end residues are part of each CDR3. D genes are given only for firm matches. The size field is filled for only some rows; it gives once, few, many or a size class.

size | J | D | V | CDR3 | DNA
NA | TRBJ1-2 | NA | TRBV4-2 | CASSQLGRGDHGYTF | TGTGCCAGCAGCCAACTTGGGAGGGGCGACCATGGCTACACCTTC
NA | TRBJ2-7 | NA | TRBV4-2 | CASSQDVTTGVVYEQYF | TGTGCCAGCAGCCAAGACGTTACCACGGGAGTTGTTTACGAGCAGTACTTC
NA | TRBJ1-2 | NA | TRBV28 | CASSFRSDTGGYTF | TGTGCCAGCAGTTTCCGATCGGACACAGGGGGCTACACCTTC
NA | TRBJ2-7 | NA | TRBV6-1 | CASRGTAGGHEQYF | TGTGCCAGCAGGGGGACAGCGGGTGGCCACGAGCAGTACTTC
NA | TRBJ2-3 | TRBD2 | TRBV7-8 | CASSHSGRGADTQYF | TGTGCCAGCAGCCACAGCGGGAGGGGAGCAGATACGCAGTATTTT
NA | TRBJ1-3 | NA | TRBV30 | CAWSPPSYSGNTIYF | TGTGCCTGGAGTCCGCCGTCTTACTCTGGAAACACCATATATTTT
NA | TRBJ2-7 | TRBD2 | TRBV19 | CASSIREGIYEQYF | TGTGCCAGTAGTATCCGGGAGGGGATCTACGAGCAGTACTTC
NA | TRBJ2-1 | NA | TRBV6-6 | CASCLQGGRYNEQFF | TGTGCCAGCTGTCTTCAAGGCGGTCGATACAATGAGCAGTTCTTC
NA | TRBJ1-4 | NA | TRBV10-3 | CAIGGFGTLGGRATNEKLFF | TGTGCCATCGGTGGTTTTGGGACCTTGGGTGGTAGGGCAACTAATGAAAAACTGTTTTTT
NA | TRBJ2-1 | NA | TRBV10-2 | CASSSASSEQFF | TGCGCCAGCAGCTCTGCCTCCAGTGAGCAGTTCTTC
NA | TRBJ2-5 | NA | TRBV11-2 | CASSLQGIPLTETQYF | TGTGCCAGCAGCTTACAGGGGATCCCTTTGACGGAGACCCAGTACTTC
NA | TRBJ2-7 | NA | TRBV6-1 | CASNNRYEQYF | TGTGCCAGCAACAACAGGTACGAGCAGTACTTC
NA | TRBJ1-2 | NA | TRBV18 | CASSPPQVNRIGYTF | TGTGCCAGCTCACCACCGCAGGTTAATCGAATCGGCTACACCTTC
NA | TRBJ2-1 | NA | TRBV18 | CASSPRARTSYNEQFF | TGTGCCAGCTCACCACGTGCCAGGACGAGCTACAATGAGCAGTTCTTC
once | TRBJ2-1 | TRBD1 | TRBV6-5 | CASSLRQGIMGEQFF | TGTGCCAGCAGTCTTCGACAGGGAATAATGGGTGAGCAGTTCTTC
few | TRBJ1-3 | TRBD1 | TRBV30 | CAWSHGTAGNTIYF | TGTGCCTGGAGCCACGGGACAGCAGGAAACACCATATATTTT
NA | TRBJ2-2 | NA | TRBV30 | CAWSVEGGELFF | TGTGCCTGGAGCGTGGAGGGCGGGGAGCTGTTTTTT
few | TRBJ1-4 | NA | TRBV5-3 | CARSWGASNEKLFF | TGTGCCAGAAGCTGGGGGGCTTCTAATGAAAAACTGTTTTTT
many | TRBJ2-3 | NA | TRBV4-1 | CASNRRSGSTDTQYF | TGCGCCAGCAACAGACGGAGCGGTAGCACAGATACGCAGTATTTT
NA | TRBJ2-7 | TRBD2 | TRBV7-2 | CASSLDRGSDEQYF | TGTGCCAGCAGCTTAGATCGCGGGAGCGACGAGCAGTACTTC
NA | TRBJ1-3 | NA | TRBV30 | CAWKKGVINTIYF | TGTGCCTGGAAGAAGGGGGTCATAAACACCATATATTTT
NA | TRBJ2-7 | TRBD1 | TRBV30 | CAWRHRGSYEQYF | TGTGCCTGGAGACACAGGGGCTCCTACGAGCAGTACTTC
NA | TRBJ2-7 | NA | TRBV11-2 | CASSFSEGPYEQYF | TGTGCCAGCAGCTTCTCCGAGGGGCCCTACGAGCAGTACTTC
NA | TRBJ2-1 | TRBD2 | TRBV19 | CASSLRAGDGYNEQFF | TGTGCCAGCTCCCTCCGGGCGGGAGATGGATACAATGAGCAGTTCTTC
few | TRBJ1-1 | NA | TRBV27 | CASRRDGKAFF | TGTGCCAGCAGACGGGACGGTAAAGCTTTCTTT
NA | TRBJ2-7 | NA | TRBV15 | CATSIEGLGQGQYF | TGTGCCACCAGCATCGAAGGGCTAGGGCAGGGGCAGTACTTC
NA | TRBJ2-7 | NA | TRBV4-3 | CASSQNAIGGGPYEQYF | TGCGCCAGCAGCCAAAACGCAATAGGGGGGGGACCCTACGAGCAGTACTTC
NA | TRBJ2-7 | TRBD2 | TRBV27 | CASSPRLAGASYEQYF | TGTGCCAGCAGTCCACGACTAGCGGGGGCCTCCTACGAGCAGTACTTC
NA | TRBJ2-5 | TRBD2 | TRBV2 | CASRVGTSDQETQYF | TGTGCCAGCAGGGTCGGGACTAGCGACCAAGAGACCCAGTACTTC
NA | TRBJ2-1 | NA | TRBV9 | CASSARGQPEYAEQFF | TGTGCCAGCAGCGCGAGAGGACAGCCAGAGTATGCGGAGCAGTTCTTC
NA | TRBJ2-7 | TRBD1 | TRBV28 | CASTGQGYEQYF | TGTGCCAGCACAGGACAGGGCTACGAGCAGTACTTC
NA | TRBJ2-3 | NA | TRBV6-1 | CASLGDADTQYF | TGTGCCAGCCTCGGGGATGCAGATACGCAGTATTTT
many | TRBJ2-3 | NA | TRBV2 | CASSRDGTDTQYF | TGTGCCAGCAGTCGGGACGGCACAGATACGCAGTATTTT
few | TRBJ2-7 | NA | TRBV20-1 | CSAPLGYEQYF | TGCAGTGCTCCCCTGGGGTACGAGCAGTACTTC
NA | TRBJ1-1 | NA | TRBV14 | CASSQVNPNTEAFF | TGTGCCAGCAGCCAGGTTAATCCGAACACTGAAGCTTTCTTT
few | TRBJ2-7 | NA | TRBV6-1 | CASSWGDYEQYF | TGTGCCAGCAGTTGGGGCGACTACGAGCAGTACTTC
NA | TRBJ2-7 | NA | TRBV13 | CASSLGLGSSSYEQYF | TGTGCCAGCAGCTTAGGCTTGGGCTCAAGCTCCTACGAGCAGTACTTC
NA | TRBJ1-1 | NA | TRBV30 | CAWGVRANTEAFF | TGTGCCTGGGGTGTTCGAGCGAACACTGAAGCTTTCTTT
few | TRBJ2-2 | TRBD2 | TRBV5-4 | CASSLPGTGGRAIGELFF | TGTGCCAGCAGCTTGCCGGGCACCGGCGGGAGGGCTATCGGGGAGCTGTTTTTT
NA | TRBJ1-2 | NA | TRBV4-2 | CASSQEPTGNYGYTF | TGTGCCAGCAGCCAAGAACCCACAGGGAACTATGGCTACACCTTC
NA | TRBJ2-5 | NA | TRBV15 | CATSRDPLTGQETQYF | TGTGCCACCAGCAGAGATCCCCTGACTGGCCAAGAGACCCAGTACTTC
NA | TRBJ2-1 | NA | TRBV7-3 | CASSSQGGSYNEQFF | TGTGCCAGCAGCTCACAGGGGGGGTCCTACAATGAGCAGTTCTTC
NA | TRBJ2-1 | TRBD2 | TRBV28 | CASSSAGGPHNEQFF | TGTGCCAGCAGTTCAGCGGGGGGCCCTCACAATGAGCAGTTCTTC
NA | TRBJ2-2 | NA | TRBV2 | CASRTRGNTGELFF | TGTGCCAGCAGGACAAGGGGGAACACCGGGGAGCTGTTTTTT
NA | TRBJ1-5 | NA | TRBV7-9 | CASSLDSNQPQHF | TGTGCCAGCAGCTTAGACAGCAATCAGCCCCAGCATTTT
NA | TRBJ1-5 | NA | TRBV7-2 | CASSPGSYSNQPQHF | TGTGCCAGCAGCCCAGGGTCGTATAGCAATCAGCCCCAGCATTTT
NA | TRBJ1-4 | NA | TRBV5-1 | CASSPTGPATNEKLFF | TGCGCCAGCAGCCCCACAGGACCCGCAACTAATGAAAAACTGTTTTTT
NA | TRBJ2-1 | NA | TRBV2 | CASSEMVGLNYNEQFF | TGTGCCAGCAGTGAAATGGTGGGGCTGAACTACAATGAGCAGTTCTTC
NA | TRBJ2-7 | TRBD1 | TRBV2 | CASSAGQVRYEQYF | TGTGCCAGCAGTGCGGGACAGGTGCGGTACGAGCAGTACTTC
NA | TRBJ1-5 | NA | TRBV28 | CASSFSGQPQHF | TGTGCCAGCAGTTTTTCTGGTCAGCCCCAGCATTTT
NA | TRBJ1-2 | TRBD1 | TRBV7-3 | CASSLPRGPYGYTF | TGTGCCAGCAGCTTACCCAGGGGGCCCTATGGCTACACCTTC
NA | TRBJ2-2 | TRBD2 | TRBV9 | CASSGYSGRGRYTGELFF | TGTGCCAGCAGCGGGTATAGCGGGAGAGGGAGGTACACCGGGGAGCTGTTTTTT
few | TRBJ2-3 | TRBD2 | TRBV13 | CASSSGTSRAQYF | TGTGCCAGCAGCAGCGGGACTAGCAGAGCGCAGTATTTT
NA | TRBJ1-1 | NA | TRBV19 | CASGRVDRVTDEAFF | TGTGCCAGTGGTCGGGTGGATAGGGTTACGGATGAAGCTTTCTTT
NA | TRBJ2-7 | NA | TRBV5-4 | CASSLGGEQYF | TGTGCCAGCAGCTTGGGAGGCGAGCAGTACTTC
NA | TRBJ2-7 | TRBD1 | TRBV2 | CASNHPDRDDEQYF | TGTGCCAGCAACCACCCCGACAGGGACGACGAGCAGTACTTC
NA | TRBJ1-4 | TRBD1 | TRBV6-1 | CASSETGSEKLFF | TGTGCCAGCAGTGAGACAGGGTCTGAAAAACTGTTTTTT
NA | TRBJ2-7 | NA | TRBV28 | CASSLSGFFYEQYF | TGTGCCAGCAGTTTATCAGGGTTTTTCTACGAGCAGTACTTC